This T cell receptor (beta chain) was retrieved from a study of cytomegalovirus exposure and HLA in healthy donors. General study points: A later analysis linked a missense DCLRE1C variant to TCR beta V- and J-gene trimming. The study flagged around 150 TCR beta chains as cytomegalovirus-associated.

With 60 Vbeta and 13 Jbeta primers, the PCR was carried out. Here immunoSEQ multiplex PCR was the method, and the copy in TCRdb shows in-frame clones only, minus some. The sample yields around 92,000 clones, more than 60% seen once. Trimming took off 9 bases at V and 1 base at J, with 12 bases between the two ends. This CDR3 region has 13 residues. Germline lookup yields CDR1 SGDLS and CDR2 YYNGEE. As regards this clone: As yet, its antigen is unknown.

This TCR was recovered from a man aged 55 to 70 in good health and CMV-seropositive. The genes are TRBV9 and TRBJ2-3; no clear D. Material for sequencing was PBMCs. CDR3 sequence reads: CATGNVGTDTQYF. CDR3 nucleotides: TGTGCCACCGGTAACGTAGGCACAGATACGCAGTATTTT.